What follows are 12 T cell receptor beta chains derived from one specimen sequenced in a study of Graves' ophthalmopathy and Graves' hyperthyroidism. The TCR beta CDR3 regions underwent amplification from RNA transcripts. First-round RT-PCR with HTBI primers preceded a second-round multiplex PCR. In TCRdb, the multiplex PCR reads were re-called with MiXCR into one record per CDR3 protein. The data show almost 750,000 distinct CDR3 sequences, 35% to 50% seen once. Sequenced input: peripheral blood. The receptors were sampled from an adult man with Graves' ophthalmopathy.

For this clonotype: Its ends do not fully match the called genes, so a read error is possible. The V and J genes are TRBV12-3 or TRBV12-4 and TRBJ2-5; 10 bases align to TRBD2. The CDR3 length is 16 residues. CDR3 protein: CASSSTGTSAVETQCF. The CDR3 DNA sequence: TGTGCCAGCAGTTCAACCGGGACTAGCGCTGTTGAGACCCAGTGCTTC.

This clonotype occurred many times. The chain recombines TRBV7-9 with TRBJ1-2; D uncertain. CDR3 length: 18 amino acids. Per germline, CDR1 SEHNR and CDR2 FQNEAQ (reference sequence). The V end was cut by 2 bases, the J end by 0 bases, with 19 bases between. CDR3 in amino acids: CASSLRSSASISNYGYTF. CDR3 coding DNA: TGTGCCAGCAGCTTACGATCGAGTGCGTCGATTTCTAACTATGGCTACACCTTC.

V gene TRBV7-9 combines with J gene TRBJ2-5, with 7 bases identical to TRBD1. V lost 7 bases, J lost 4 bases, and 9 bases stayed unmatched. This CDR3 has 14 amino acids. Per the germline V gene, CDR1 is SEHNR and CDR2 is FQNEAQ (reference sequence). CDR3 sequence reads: CASNYQGVGETQYF. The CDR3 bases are TGTGCCAGCAATTATCAGGGGGTAGGAGAGACCCAGTACTTC.

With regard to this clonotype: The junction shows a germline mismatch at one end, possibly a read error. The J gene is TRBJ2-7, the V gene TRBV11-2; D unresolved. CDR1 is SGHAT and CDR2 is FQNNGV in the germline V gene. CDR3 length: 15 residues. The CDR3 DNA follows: TGTGCCAGCAGCGTAGAAGAGGCTTTGGACTACGAGCAGTACTTC. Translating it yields CASSVEEALDYEQYF.

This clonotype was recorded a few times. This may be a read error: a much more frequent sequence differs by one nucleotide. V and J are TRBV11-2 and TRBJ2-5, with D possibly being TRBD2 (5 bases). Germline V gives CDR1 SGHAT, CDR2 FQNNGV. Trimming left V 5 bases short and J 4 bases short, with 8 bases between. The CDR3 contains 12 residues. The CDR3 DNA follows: TGTGCCAGCAGCCGGGGAGTAGAGACCCAGTACTTC. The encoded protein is CASSRGVETQYF.

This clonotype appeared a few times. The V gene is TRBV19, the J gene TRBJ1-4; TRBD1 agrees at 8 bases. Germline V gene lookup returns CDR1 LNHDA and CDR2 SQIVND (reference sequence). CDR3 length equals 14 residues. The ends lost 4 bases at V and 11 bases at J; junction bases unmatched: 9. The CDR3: CASSSPDRERKLFF. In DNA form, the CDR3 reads TGTGCCAGTAGTAGTCCGGACAGGGAAAGGAAACTGTTTTTT. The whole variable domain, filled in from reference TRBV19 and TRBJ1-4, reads DGGITQSPKYLFRKEGQNVTLSCEQNLNHDAMYWYRQDPGQGLRLIYYSQIVNDFQKGDIAEGYSVSREKKESFPLTVTSAQKNPTAFYLCASSSPDRERKLFFGSGTQLSVL.

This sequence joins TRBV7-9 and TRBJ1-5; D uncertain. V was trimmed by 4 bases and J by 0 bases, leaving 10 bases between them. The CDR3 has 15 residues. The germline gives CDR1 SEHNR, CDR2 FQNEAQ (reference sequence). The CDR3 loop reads CASSSGRISNQPQHF. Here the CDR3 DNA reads TGTGCCAGCAGCTCCGGGAGGATTAGCAATCAGCCCCAGCATTTT.

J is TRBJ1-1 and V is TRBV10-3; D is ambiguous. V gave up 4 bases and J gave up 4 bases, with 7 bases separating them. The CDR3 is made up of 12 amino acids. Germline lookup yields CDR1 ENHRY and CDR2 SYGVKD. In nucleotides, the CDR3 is TGTGCCATCAGTGGTGGAGGCACTGAAGCTTTCTTT. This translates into CAISGGGTEAFF.

CDR3 nucleotides: TGTGCCAGCAGTTCGGCAAGGGGGACCTATGGCTACACCTTC. Translated, it gives CASSSARGTYGYTF. The rearrangement joins TRBV2 to TRBJ1-2, with a tentative D call TRBD1 (6 bases). The CDR3 loop spans 14 amino acids. Germline CDR1 reads SNHLY; CDR2 reads FYNNEI. Trimming stripped 5 bases from V and 4 bases from J, with 14 bases between.

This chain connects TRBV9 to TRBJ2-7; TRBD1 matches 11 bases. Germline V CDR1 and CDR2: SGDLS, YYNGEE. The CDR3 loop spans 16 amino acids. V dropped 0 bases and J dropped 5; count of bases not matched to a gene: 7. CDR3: CASSVGRGTGGHEQYF. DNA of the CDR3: TGTGCCAGCAGCGTAGGGAGAGGGACAGGGGGACACGAGCAGTACTTC. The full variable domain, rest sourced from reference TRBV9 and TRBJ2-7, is DSGVTQTPKHLITATGQRVTLRCSPRSGDLSVYWYQQSLDQGLQFLIQYYNGEERAKGNILERFSAQQFPDLHSELNLSSLELGDSALYFCASSVGRGTGGHEQYFGPGTRLTVT.

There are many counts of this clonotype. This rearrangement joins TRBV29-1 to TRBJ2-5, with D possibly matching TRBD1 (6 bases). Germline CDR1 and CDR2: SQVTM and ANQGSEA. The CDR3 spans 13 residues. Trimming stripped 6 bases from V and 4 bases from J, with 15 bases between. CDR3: CSVRWDTLETQYF. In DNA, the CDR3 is TGCAGCGTGCGGTGGGACACACTAGAGACCCAGTACTTC.

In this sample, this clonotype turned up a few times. The CDR3 loop is CAWSGARGYYGYTF. For the CDR3, the DNA is TGTGCCTGGAGTGGCGCCAGGGGGTACTATGGCTACACCTTC. The chain recombines TRBV30 with TRBJ1-2; 7 positions match TRBD1. The V and J ends lost 1 base and 3 bases, in that order; junction bases with no gene match: 5. The CDR3 extends over 14 amino acids. Germline-derived CDR1 and CDR2 are GTSNPN and SVGIG (reference sequence).